One and the same sample provided the 17 T cell receptor beta chains below, sequenced in a study of identical twins. TCRdb fed the 5' RACE reads into MiXCR, producing one record per CDR3 protein. Of a few hundred thousand distinct CDR3 sequences detected, about 12% appear once; the ten largest clones hold just over 7%. The same data also went into a second study, on yellow fever vaccine responses in identical twins.

The sample taken for sequencing was CD8+ T cells sorted from blood. The receptors originated from a woman between 18 and 30 years old in good health.

The chain has TRBV7-7 and TRBJ2-1; a weak D match, TRBD2 (6 bases). Between the trimmed V and J ends, which lost 2 bases and 6 bases, there was a span of 11 bases. The germline V gene encodes CDR1 SSHAT and CDR2 FNYEAQ (reference sequence). The CDR3 has 14 residues. The CDR3: CASSLYGSTNEQFF. CDR3 coding DNA: TGTGCCAGCAGCTTATACGGGAGCACCAATGAGCAGTTCTTC.

This clonotype appeared a few times. V gene TRBV20-1 combines with J gene TRBJ2-1; the match to TRBD2 covers 8 bases. CDR1 and CDR2 from the germline V gene are DFQATT and SNEGSKA (reference sequence). This CDR3 is built from 15 residues. J was trimmed by 7 bases and V by 3 bases; bases with no gene match: 11. CDR3 in amino acids: CSASDFGRARNEQFF. The CDR3 DNA follows: TGCAGTGCTAGTGATTTCGGGAGGGCCCGAAATGAGCAGTTCTTC.

Written as DNA, the CDR3 is TGCGCCAGCAGCCAAATTACAGGGGGCGATTCACCCCTCCACTTT. It codes for CASSQITGGDSPLHF. The chain combines TRBV4-1 with TRBJ1-6, with 9 bases aligning to TRBD1. Germline CDR1 is MGHRA and CDR2 is YSYEKL. The CDR3 is 15 residues long. V shed 2 bases, J shed 8 bases, and the junction held 4 bases outside the gene matches.

The chain is built from TRBV23-1 and TRBJ1-6; no definite D call. TRBV23-1 is noted as an ORF with a role that remains uncertain. Deletions cut 6 bases from V and 8 bases from J, with 14 bases between. This CDR3 comprises 14 residues. CDR3 sequence reads: CASSPIGTDSPLHF. CDR3 coding DNA: TGCGCCAGCAGCCCTATAGGAACTGATTCACCCCTCCACTTT.

This clonotype occurred once. The chain uses TRBV9 and TRBJ2-6; possible D gene TRBD2, 6 bases. This CDR3 spans 15 amino acids. Between the trimmed V and J ends, which lost 3 bases and 0 bases, there was a span of 7 bases. Germline CDR1 is SGDLS and CDR2 is YYNGEE. The CDR3 loop reads CASSGSGSGANVLTF. CDR3 nucleotide sequence: TGTGCCAGCAGCGGTAGCGGCTCTGGGGCCAACGTCCTGACTTTC.

This clonotype was seen many times. J is TRBJ2-1 and V is TRBV10-3, with TRBD2 identical over 13 bases. Trimming cost V 0 bases and J 13 bases; bases outside gene matches: 15. The germline V gene has CDR1 ENHRY and CDR2 SYGVKD. The CDR3 contains 18 residues. CDR3 in DNA: TGTGCCATCAGTGAGTCGATAACTAGCGGGAGGGAAAGGAGTTCACAGTTCTTC. It is translated as CAISESITSGRERSSQFF.

CDR3 nucleotide sequence: TGTGCCATCAGTGAACTAGCTAACGGCGGGGAGCTGTTTTTT. This translates into CAISELANGGELFF. This chain joins TRBV10-3 and TRBJ2-2, with D tentatively TRBD2 (6 bases). CDR3 length equals 14 residues. Germline V gene lookup returns CDR1 ENHRY and CDR2 SYGVKD. V lost 3 bases and J lost 7, with 12 bases in between.

This clonotype was observed a handful of times. This chain links TRBV27 with TRBJ2-5; TRBD1 aligns across 9 bases. CDR3 length: 16 amino acids. With 4 bases clipped from V and 4 bases from J, the junction kept 10 bases outside the gene matches. Germline lookup yields CDR1 MNHEY and CDR2 SMNVEV (reference sequence). This CDR3 reads CASSWRGQGRRETQYF. The CDR3 DNA reads TGTGCCAGCAGTTGGAGGGGACAGGGAAGGCGAGAGACCCAGTACTTC.

This clonotype turned up a few times. This chain uses TRBV13 with TRBJ2-3, with D hard to call. V gave up 0 bases and J gave up 2 bases, with 3 bases separating them. In germline, CDR1 is PRHDT, CDR2 FYEKMQ (reference sequence). This CDR3 has 13 residues. The CDR3 is CASSLGNTDTQYF. The CDR3 bases are TGTGCCAGCAGCTTAGGCAACACAGATACGCAGTATTTT.

This clonotype was picked up many times. The J gene is TRBJ1-6, the V gene TRBV12-3 or TRBV12-4; 11 bases are a match to TRBD1. The CDR3 covers 14 residues. V shed 7 bases and J 7 bases; nucleotides not matched to a gene: 3. Here the CDR3 reads CASTRDRGNSPLHF. CDR3 bases: TGTGCCAGCACCAGGGACAGGGGGAATTCACCCCTCCACTTT.

This clonotype was recorded many times. The chain is built from TRBV12-3 or TRBV12-4 and TRBJ1-2; TRBD1 is a possible D gene (6 bases). Between the trimmed V and J ends, which lost 7 bases and 6 bases, there was a span of 18 bases. The CDR3 runs to 14 residues. The CDR3 here is CASTSDRLRHGYTF. In DNA form, the CDR3 reads TGTGCCAGCACCAGTGACAGGCTGAGGCATGGCTACACCTTC.

This clonotype appeared many times. The chain recombines TRBV28 with TRBJ1-1, with D possibly being TRBD1 (5 bases). Trimming left V 5 bases short and J 5 bases short, with 15 bases between. The CDR3 covers 14 residues. From germline, CDR1 is MDHEN and CDR2 SYDVKM. In nucleotides, the CDR3 is TGTGCCAGCAGTGACAACCCAGGGAGTACTGAAGCTTTCTTT. It codes for CASSDNPGSTEAFF.

This clonotype was seen only a few times. The chain links TRBV11-2 to TRBJ2-3; 11 bases map to TRBD2. The V segment lost 7 bases and the J segment 0 bases; nucleotides outside the gene matches: 15. CDR3 length: 19 residues. Germline V gene sequence: CDR1 SGHAT, CDR2 FQNNGV. DNA of the CDR3: TGTGCCAGCACCCCCGGGGGTCTAGCGGGGGGCCCGAGCACAGATACGCAGTATTTT. This translates into CASTPGGLAGGPSTDTQYF.

This clonotype was counted a few times. V gene TRBV7-8 combines with J gene TRBJ2-7; D may be TRBD1 or TRBD2 (5 bases each). The CDR3 loop spans 14 amino acids. Germline values: CDR1 SGHVS, CDR2 FQNEAQ. Trimming shortened V by 4 bases and J by 2 bases, and 12 bases separated the two germline ends. In DNA, the CDR3 is TGTGCCAGCAGCTCAGCCGGGGCCGCCTACGAGCAGTACTTC. Amino acid sequence: CASSSAGAAYEQYF.

This clonotype was observed many times. The chain has TRBV28 and TRBJ2-5; weak D call: TRBD2 (7 bases). Germline V gives CDR1 MDHEN, CDR2 SYDVKM. The CDR3 loop spans 14 amino acids. The ends were cut back, 6 bases at V and 5 bases at J, with 16 bases in the middle. Here the CDR3 reads CASSPTGGRETQYF. The CDR3 nucleotides are TGTGCCAGCAGCCCCACGGGGGGCCGGGAGACCCAGTACTTC.

This clonotype showed up many times. This sequence joins TRBV3-1 and TRBJ2-2; no reliable D call. The V end lost 3 bases, the J end lost 0 bases, and 5 bases lay between the germline ends. Germline V gene data show CDR1 as LGHDT and CDR2 as YNNKEL (reference sequence). The CDR3 spans 14 residues. The CDR3 bases are TGTGCCAGCAGCCACTCCTCGAACACCGGGGAGCTGTTTTTT. Translated: CASSHSSNTGELFF.

This clonotype was seen only a few times. The chain combines TRBV15 with TRBJ1-5; D is unresolved. The CDR3 runs 12 residues. The V gene lost 3 bases and the J gene lost 4 bases, with 4 bases spanning the gap. Germline CDR1 and CDR2: LNHNV and YYDKDF (reference sequence). The CDR3 sequence is CATSSRNQPQHF. CDR3 nucleotide sequence: TGTGCCACCAGCAGCAGGAATCAGCCCCAGCATTTT. Together with reference TRBV15 and TRBJ1-5, the CDR3 gives the full variable domain: DAMVIQNPRYQVTQFGKPVTLSCSQTLNHNVMYWYQQKSSQAPKLLFHYYDKDFNNEADTPDNFQSRRPNTSFCFLDIRSPGLGDTAMYLCATSSRNQPQHFGDGTRLSIL.